Sequencing of this T cell receptor (beta chain) was carried out in a study of blood T cell repertoires in COVID-19. The CDR3 contains 16 residues. The table came from immunoSEQ multiplex PCR; TCRdb's copy has only in-frame clones and leaves some out. This sample has around 130,000 clones, with under 90% found just once. The genes are TRBV21-1 and TRBJ1-5; the table's D call TRBD1 went unverified against the DNA. TRBV21-1 is designated a pseudogene. This clonotype was sampled from a woman aged 60-75 years with acute or convalescent COVID-19. The sequenced sample consisted of peripheral blood. In DNA form, the CDR3 reads TGTGCCAGCAGCCTTGAACCGGGACAGACCGGTCAGCCCCAGCATTTT. Its protein product is CASSLEPGQTGQPQHF.